The source of this TCR beta chain is a study of blood T cell repertoires in COVID-19. J lost 8 bases, V lost 4 bases, and 5 bases had no gene match. The CDR3 is 14 amino acids. Germline V lookup: CDR1 LGHNA, CDR2 YSLEER. Authors' analysis steps: Estimated nucleated cell counts came from reference gene primer amplification. Data came from immunoSEQ multiplex PCR; TCRdb stores just in-frame clones and leaves some out. V and J calls and clone size are given by that table; D and trimming were obtained from the DNA. In the table there are over 150,000 clones, approximately 84% of which are singletons. Sample: peripheral blood. The chain couples TRBV4-3 to TRBJ1-2, with 12 bases aligning to TRBD1. The source is a woman aged 80 or older with COVID-19, enrolled during active disease. Here the CDR3 DNA reads TGCGCCAGCAGCCCGGGACAGGGGGCCGGCGGCTACACCTTC. It is translated as CASSPGQGAGGYTF.